This TCR beta chain was retrieved from a study of cytomegalovirus exposure and HLA in healthy donors. On the study more broadly: The same platform as the roughly 700 first-cohort repertoires was used for the 100 to 150 validation repertoires, a later analysis reported.

On this clone: Its antigen is still unknown.

Method: immunoSEQ multiplex PCR; TCRdb's copy keeps in-frame clones and lacks some. The sample lists around 250,000 clones, 90% occurring once. This CDR3 is built from 12 residues. Trimming shortened V by 3 bases and J by 10 bases, and 13 bases separated the two germline ends. CDR1 is SGDLS, CDR2 YYNGEE, per germline. Broader study findings: According to a later analysis, TCR clusters from the first cohort tended to co-occur in the roughly 120 validation repertoires.

The clonotype originates from a woman between 18 and 30 years old in good health and CMV-seronegative. The genes are TRBV9 and TRBJ1-2; tentatively, D is TRBD1 (6 bases). The sample taken for sequencing was PBMCs. The CDR3 DNA sequence: TGTGCCAGCAGCGGAGCACAGGGAGTCTACACCTTC. This gives the protein CASSGAQGVYTF.